These 20 T cell receptor beta chains originate from one sample sequenced in a study of regulatory T cells in long-lasting Graves disease. Time point noted: newly diagnosed GD, antithyroid drugs for less than 3 months. The TCR library was made from RNA that had been extracted from PBMCs in TRIzol. HTBI primers from iRepertoire and Arm-PCR of CDR3 regions yielded the TCR beta libraries. TCRdb analysed the multiplex PCR reads with MiXCR anew, one entry per CDR3 protein. The data hold some 490,000 distinct CDR3 sequences, with 12% observed a single time. These same records also appear under a second study, on T cells in Graves' hyperthyroidism and ophthalmopathy.

Specimen: peripheral blood mononuclear cells (PBMCs), collected at new diagnosis, from a patient treated with antithyroid drugs. These receptors were taken from a woman between 25 and 40 years old with Graves disease.

This clonotype came up many times. The CDR3 spells CATSGLPSGLRNEQFF. In DNA, the CDR3 is TGTGCCACCAGTGGACTTCCCTCGGGATTACGGAATGAGCAGTTCTTC. The chain links TRBV24-1 to TRBJ2-1; a possible D gene is TRBD2 (5 bases). V was pared by 5 bases and J by 7 bases, with 20 bases between. CDR1 KGHDR and CDR2 SFDVKD come from the germline V gene. CDR3 length: 16 amino acids.

This clonotype has a count of ten or more. This chain connects TRBV5-1 to TRBJ2-1; a possible D gene is TRBD1 (6 bases). The V end lost 2 bases, the J end lost 8 bases, and 14 bases lay between the germline ends. There are 14 residues in the CDR3. Germline V gene lookup returns CDR1 SGHRS and CDR2 YFSETQ. This CDR3 reads CASSFGTLGDEQFF. In nucleotides, the CDR3 is TGCGCCAGCAGCTTCGGGACACTGGGGGATGAGCAGTTCTTC. Supplemented by reference TRBV5-1 and TRBJ2-1, the full variable domain reads KAGVTQTPRYLIKTRGQQVTLSCSPISGHRSVSWYQQTPGQGLQFLFEYFSETQRNKGNFPGRFSGRQFSNSRSEMNVSTLELGDSALYLCASSFGTLGDEQFFGPGTRLTVL.

This clonotype was recorded a few times. This chain joins TRBV27 and TRBJ2-1, with TRBD2 as a possible D gene (5 bases). CDR1 is MNHEY, CDR2 SMNVEV, per germline (reference sequence). The CDR3 is 13 residues long. V dropped 5 bases and J dropped 7 bases, with 12 bases sitting between them. Here the CDR3 DNA reads TGTGCCAGCAGTCCCGTGGACTGGAATGAGCAGTTCTTC. Translating gives CASSPVDWNEQFF.

The sample holds a few counts of this clonotype. The CDR3 region is CASSLGSQNYGYTF. The CDR3 DNA follows: TGTGCCAGCAGTTTGGGCAGCCAAAACTATGGCTACACCTTC. The chain recombines TRBV12-3 or TRBV12-4 with TRBJ1-2, with no clear D. The CDR3 is 14 amino acids. Trimming removed 3 bases at V and 2 bases at J, with 10 bases between.

With regard to this clonotype: This may stem from a read error, because a much larger clone lies one nucleotide away. The rearrangement links TRBV5-1 to TRBJ2-1, with 12 nucleotides matching TRBD2. The CDR3 covers 19 residues. J lost 6 bases, V lost 1 base, and 14 bases had no gene match. CDR1 is SGHRS, CDR2 YFSETQ, per germline. The CDR3 bases are TGCGCCAGCAGCTTGCCCCGGACTAGCGGGGCAGGGCATGGCAATGAGCAGTTCTTC. Protein sequence: CASSLPRTSGAGHGNEQFF.

This clonotype was recorded at least ten times. The chain carries TRBV28 and TRBJ2-1; 15 bases line up with TRBD2. Germline values: CDR1 MDHEN, CDR2 SYDVKM. The CDR3 covers 18 residues. The ends lost 5 bases at V and 9 bases at J; junction bases unmatched: 14. This CDR3 reads CASSPLTTGLAGGGEQFF. The CDR3 coding sequence is TGTGCCAGCAGTCCCCTAACCACCGGACTAGCGGGAGGGGGTGAGCAGTTCTTC.

Many counts were recorded for this clonotype. This chain links TRBV7-2 with TRBJ2-1, with D maybe TRBD2 (6 bases). Germline CDR1 reads SGHTA; CDR2 reads FQGNSA. The CDR3 has 16 residues. Trimming took off 7 bases at V and 3 bases at J, with 19 bases between the two ends. CDR3 DNA sequence: TGTGCCAGCATAGGCCCCGGGGAGGTTCTCTACAATGAGCAGTTCTTC. Its translation: CASIGPGEVLYNEQFF.

This clonotype came up a few times. The chain recombines TRBV13 with TRBJ1-1; TRBD1 matches at 7 bases. Trimming took 3 bases from V and 3 from J; bases not matched to a gene: 4. The CDR3 covers 14 residues. Germline V lookup: CDR1 PRHDT, CDR2 FYEKMQ (reference sequence). CDR3 DNA sequence: TGTGCCAGCAGCTTCAGGACAGGATACACTGAAGCTTTCTTT. Translation gives CASSFRTGYTEAFF. The entire variable domain, with the rest obtained from reference TRBV13 and TRBJ1-1, is as follows: AAGVIQSPRHLIKEKRETATLKCYPIPRHDTVYWYQQGPGQDPQFLISFYEKMQSDKGSIPDRFSAQQFSDYHSELNMSSLELGDSALYFCASSFRTGYTEAFFGQGTRLTVV.

This clonotype was detected ten times or more. The genes are TRBV12-3 or TRBV12-4 and TRBJ2-5, with TRBD1 as a possible D gene (5 bases). This CDR3 region has 14 residues. V was cut by 6 bases and J by 3 bases, with 14 bases left in between. CDR3 residues: CASRPIGREETQYF. The CDR3 nucleotides read TGTGCCAGCAGGCCAATAGGCAGGGAAGAGACCCAGTACTTC.

Points on this clonotype: Since no conserved phenylalanine or tryptophan closes the CDR3, a read error is the likely cause. This chain connects TRBV2 to TRBJ2-3; 10 bases are a match to TRBD2. Germline trimming cut 7 bases from V and 5 bases from J; bases unmatched to any gene: 18. The CDR3 consists of 18 residues. The germline V gene has CDR1 SNHLY and CDR2 FYNNEI. As DNA, the CDR3 is TGTGCCAGCATGCTCGCTAGCGGGAGACCCCTCAGGGGAGATACGCAGTATCTT. This gives the protein CASMLASGRPLRGDTQYL.

This clonotype was counted ten times or more. The chain combines TRBV20-1 with TRBJ1-2; possibly TRBD1 for D (6 bases). The CDR3 sequence is 12 residues long. V was clipped by 1 base and J by 8 bases, with 11 bases between them. CDR1 DFQATT and CDR2 SNEGSKA come from the germline V gene (reference sequence). The CDR3 reads CSARALGQGYTF. The CDR3 coding sequence is TGCAGTGCTAGAGCTCTAGGACAGGGCTACACCTTC.

This clonotype was seen many times. The chain uses TRBV18 and TRBJ2-7; D is unresolved. The V end was cut by 5 bases, the J end by 3 bases, with 11 bases between. Germline assignment: CDR1 KGHSH and CDR2 LQKENI. CDR3 length: 13 residues. CDR3 amino acids: CASSANTLYEQYF. The CDR3 DNA reads TGTGCCAGCTCAGCGAATACTCTCTACGAGCAGTACTTC.

This clonotype was counted many times. V gene TRBV5-1 combines with J gene TRBJ2-2, with unresolved D. The length of the CDR3 is 13 residues. Germline V gene sequence: CDR1 SGHRS, CDR2 YFSETQ. Trimming cost V 4 bases and J 5 bases, with 9 bases left between them. This CDR3 is CASSTVTTGELFF. The CDR3 nucleotides read TGCGCCAGCAGCACAGTCACAACCGGGGAGCTGTTTTTT.

This clonotype showed up many times. The chain carries TRBV5-6 and TRBJ1-1; D is perhaps TRBD1 (5 bases). V dropped 4 bases and J dropped 1 base, with 14 bases sitting between them. The CDR3 totals 15 residues. The germline gives CDR1 SGHDT, CDR2 YYEEEE. In DNA form, the CDR3 reads TGTGCCAGCAGCCACGGTCAGGGATGGAACACTGAAGCTTTCTTT. Translating it yields CASSHGQGWNTEAFF.

Ten or more counts support this clonotype. The genes are TRBV29-1 and TRBJ1-1; D is ambiguous. Trimming stripped 6 bases from V and 5 bases from J, with 16 bases between. CDR1 is SQVTM and CDR2 is ANQGSEA in the germline V gene. The CDR3 is made up of 13 amino acids. CDR3 coding DNA: TGCAGCGTGGGTTGGGCGTATCCTACTGAAGCTTTCTTT. It specifies CSVGWAYPTEAFF.

The sample holds many counts of this clonotype. V is TRBV25-1 and J is TRBJ2-1, with D possibly TRBD1 on 5 matching bases. The CDR3 consists of 16 residues. Germline V gene lookup returns CDR1 MGHDK and CDR2 SYGVNS. V lost 6 bases to trimming and J lost 2 bases, with 17 bases between them. The CDR3 DNA is TGTGCCAGCAGCATGTTTTTGGCAGGGCCCTACAATGAGCAGTTCTTC. This translates into CASSMFLAGPYNEQFF. The entire variable domain, with the rest obtained from reference TRBV25-1 and TRBJ2-1, is as follows: EADIYQTPRYLVIGTGKKITLECSQTMGHDKMYWYQQDPGMELHLIHYSYGVNSTEKGDLSSESTVSRIRTEHFPLTLESARPSHTSQYLCASSMFLAGPYNEQFFGPGTRLTVL.

This clonotype was observed at least ten times. This chain connects TRBV30 to TRBJ1-2; D remains unclear. The V end lost 0 bases, the J end lost 7 bases, and 15 bases lay between the germline ends. Germline CDR1 is GTSNPN and CDR2 is SVGIG (reference sequence). The CDR3 is made up of 14 amino acids. The CDR3 DNA follows: TGTGCCTGGAGTGTACAAAACAGTGCAGCTGGCTACACCTTC. Translated, it gives CAWSVQNSAAGYTF.

This clonotype was seen repeatedly, ten times or more. The chain has TRBV19 and TRBJ2-3, with no clear D. The CDR3 length is 15 residues. From germline, CDR1 is LNHDA and CDR2 SQIVND (reference sequence). V was cut by 1 base and J by 2 bases, with 10 bases left in between. This CDR3 reads CASSIGAVPTDTQYF. The CDR3 DNA reads TGTGCCAGTAGTATAGGGGCAGTACCCACAGATACGCAGTATTTT.

This rearrangement joins TRBV6-1 to TRBJ1-3, with D unclear. CDR3 length equals 13 residues. The ends were cut back, 10 bases at V and 2 bases at J, with 12 bases in the middle. Germline V gene lookup returns CDR1 MNHNS and CDR2 SASEGT. CDR3 loop: CATSLSPGNTIYF. CDR3 in DNA: TGTGCCACTTCGCTCTCTCCTGGAAACACCATATATTTT.

V gene TRBV6-1 combines with J gene TRBJ2-7, with 9 bases lining up with TRBD2. CDR1 MNHNS and CDR2 SASEGT come from the germline V gene. V was clipped by 0 bases and J by 4 bases; unmatched bases: 7. CDR3 size: 16 residues. This CDR3 reads CASSEATTAGGYEQYF. The CDR3 nucleotides are TGTGCCAGCAGTGAAGCAACAACGGCGGGAGGGTACGAGCAGTACTTC.